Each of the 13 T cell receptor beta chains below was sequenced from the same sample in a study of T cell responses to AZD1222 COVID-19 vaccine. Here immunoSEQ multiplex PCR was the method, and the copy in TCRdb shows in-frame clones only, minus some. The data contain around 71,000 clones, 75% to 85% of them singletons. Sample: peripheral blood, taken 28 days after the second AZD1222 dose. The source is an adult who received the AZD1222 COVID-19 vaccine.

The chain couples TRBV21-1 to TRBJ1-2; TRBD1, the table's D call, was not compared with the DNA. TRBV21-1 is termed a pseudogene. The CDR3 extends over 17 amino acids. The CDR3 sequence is CASSKDRWASPNYGYTF. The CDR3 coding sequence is TGTGCCAGCAGCAAAGATCGATGGGCATCTCCTAACTATGGCTACACCTTC.

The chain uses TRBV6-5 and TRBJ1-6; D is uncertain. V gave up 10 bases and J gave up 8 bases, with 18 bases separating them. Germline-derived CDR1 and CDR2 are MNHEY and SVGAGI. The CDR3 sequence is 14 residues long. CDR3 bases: TGTGCCATCCTTTTCGCAGCTGTCGATTCACCCCTCCACTTT. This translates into CAILFAAVDSPLHF.

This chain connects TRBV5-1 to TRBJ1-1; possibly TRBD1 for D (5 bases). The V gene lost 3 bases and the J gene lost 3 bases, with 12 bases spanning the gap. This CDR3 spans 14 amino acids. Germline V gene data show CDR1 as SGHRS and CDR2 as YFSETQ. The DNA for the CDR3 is TGCGCCAGCAGCTCAAGGGGCCGTGACACTGAAGCTTTCTTT. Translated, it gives CASSSRGRDTEAFF.

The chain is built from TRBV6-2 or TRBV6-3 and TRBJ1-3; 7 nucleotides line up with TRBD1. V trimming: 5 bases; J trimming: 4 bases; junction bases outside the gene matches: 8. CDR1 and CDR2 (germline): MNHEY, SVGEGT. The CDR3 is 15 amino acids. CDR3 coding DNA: TGTGCCAGCAGTCCGCGAGGGGGCTCCGGAAACACCATATATTTT. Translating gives CASSPRGGSGNTIYF.

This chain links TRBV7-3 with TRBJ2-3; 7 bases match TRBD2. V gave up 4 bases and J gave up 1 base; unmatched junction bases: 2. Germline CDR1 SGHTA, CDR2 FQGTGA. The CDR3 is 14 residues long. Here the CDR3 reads CASSSGLGTDTQYF. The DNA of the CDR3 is TGTGCCAGCAGCTCTGGACTAGGCACAGATACGCAGTATTTT.

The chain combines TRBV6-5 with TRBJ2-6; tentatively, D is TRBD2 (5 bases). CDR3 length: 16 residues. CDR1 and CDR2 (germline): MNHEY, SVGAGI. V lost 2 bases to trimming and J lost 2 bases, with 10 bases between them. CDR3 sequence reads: CASSYRETTGANVLTF. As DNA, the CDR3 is TGTGCCAGCAGTTACAGAGAGACTACTGGGGCCAACGTCCTGACTTTC.

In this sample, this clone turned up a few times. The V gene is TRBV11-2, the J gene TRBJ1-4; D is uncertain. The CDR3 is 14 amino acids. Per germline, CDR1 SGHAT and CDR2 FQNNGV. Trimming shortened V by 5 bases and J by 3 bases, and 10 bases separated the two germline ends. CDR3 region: CASSTGVSNEKLFF. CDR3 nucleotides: TGTGCCAGCAGCACCGGAGTTTCTAATGAAAAACTGTTTTTT.

The CDR3 region is CASSPKDWAGETQYF. CDR3 bases: TGTGCCAGCAGCCCAAAGGATTGGGCGGGTGAGACCCAGTACTTC. V is TRBV9 and J is TRBJ2-5, with D possibly being TRBD2 (5 bases). Germline CDR1 SGDLS, CDR2 YYNGEE. CDR3 size: 15 residues. Trimming cost V 4 bases and J 5 bases, with 18 bases left between them.

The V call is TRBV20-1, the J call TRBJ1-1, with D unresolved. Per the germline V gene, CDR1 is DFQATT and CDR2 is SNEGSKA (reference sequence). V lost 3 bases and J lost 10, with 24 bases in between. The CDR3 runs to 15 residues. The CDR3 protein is CSASPSGLADAVAFF. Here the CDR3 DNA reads TGCAGTGCTAGTCCCTCGGGTTTAGCTGATGCGGTAGCTTTCTTT.

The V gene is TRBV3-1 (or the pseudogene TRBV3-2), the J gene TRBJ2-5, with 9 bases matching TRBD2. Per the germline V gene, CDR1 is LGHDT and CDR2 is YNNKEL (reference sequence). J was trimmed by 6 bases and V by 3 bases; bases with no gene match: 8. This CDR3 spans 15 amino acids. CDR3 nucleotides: TGTGCCAGCAGCCACGCGGGGGGGGCGGGGAAGACCCAGTACTTC. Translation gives CASSHAGGAGKTQYF.

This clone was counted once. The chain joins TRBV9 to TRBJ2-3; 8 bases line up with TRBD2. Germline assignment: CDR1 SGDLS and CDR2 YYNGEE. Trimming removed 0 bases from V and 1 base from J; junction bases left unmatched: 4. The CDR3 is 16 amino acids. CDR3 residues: CASSVAPTSGTDTQYF. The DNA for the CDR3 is TGTGCCAGCAGCGTAGCCCCGACTAGCGGCACAGATACGCAGTATTTT.

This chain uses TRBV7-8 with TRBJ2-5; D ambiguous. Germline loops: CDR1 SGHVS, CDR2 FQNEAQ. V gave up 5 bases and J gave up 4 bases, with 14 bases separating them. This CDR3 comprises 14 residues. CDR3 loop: CASSLSTLGETQYF. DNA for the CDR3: TGTGCCAGCAGCCTATCGACGCTCGGAGAGACCCAGTACTTC.

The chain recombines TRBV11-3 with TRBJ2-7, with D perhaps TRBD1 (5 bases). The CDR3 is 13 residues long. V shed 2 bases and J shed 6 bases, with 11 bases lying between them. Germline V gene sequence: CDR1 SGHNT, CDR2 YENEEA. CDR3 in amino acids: CASSLFNQGEQYF. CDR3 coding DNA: TGTGCCAGCAGCTTATTTAACCAGGGCGAGCAGTACTTC. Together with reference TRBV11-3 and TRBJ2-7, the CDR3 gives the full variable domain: EAGVVQSPRYKIIEKKQPVAFWCNPISGHNTLYWYLQNLGQGPELLIRYENEEAVDDSQLPKDRFSAERLKGVDSTLKIQPAELGDSAVYLCASSLFNQGEQYFGPGTRLTVT.